This is a list of T cell receptor beta chains from one sample in a study of blood T cell repertoires in COVID-19. Clones were read by immunoSEQ multiplex PCR, and TCRdb kept only the in-frame ones, dropping some. The sample has 120,000 to 150,000 clones, approximately 83% seen once. Sequenced material: peripheral blood. Receptors originate from a human donor in a cohort sampled during active COVID-19. Each CDR3 is given with its conserved first and last residue. A D gene is named only where the DNA matches it firmly. Clone size is not always given. Where it is, it says once, few, many or a class for expanded clones.

j_gene	d_gene	abundance	v_gene	CDR3nt	CDR3aa
TRBJ1-1	NA	NA	TRBV27	TGTGCCAGCAGTCCCGTTAGGGGCACTGAAGCTTTCTTT	CASSPVRGTEAFF
TRBJ2-1	NA	NA	TRBV7-6	TGTGCCAGCAGCTTGGGGCCCCCCAATGAGCAGTTCTTC	CASSLGPPNEQFF
TRBJ1-5	TRBD1	NA	TRBV27	TGTGCCAGCAAACCCGCCGGGACAGGAAATCAGCCCCAGCATTTT	CASKPAGTGNQPQHF
TRBJ1-2	NA	NA	TRBV28	TGTGCCAGCTTGGGGTTCGGGGACTATGGCTACACCTTC	CASLGFGDYGYTF
TRBJ1-1	NA	NA	TRBV5-5	TGTGCCAGCAGCTTATCGGGAGGTCGAGAAGACACTGAAGCTTTCTTT	CASSLSGGREDTEAFF
TRBJ2-5	NA	NA	TRBV7-9	TGTGCCAGCAGCTCCGACAACTTTAGGGGAGGGACCCAGTACTTC	CASSSDNFRGGTQYF
TRBJ2-7	TRBD1	NA	TRBV3-1/TRBV3-2	TGTGCCAGCAGCCAAGCAGGTTGGGGACAGGGTATTCAGCAGTACTTC	CASSQAGWGQGIQQYF
TRBJ1-4	NA	NA	TRBV19	TGTGCCAGTAGTATAGGAGGGAGTAATGAAAAACTGTTTTTT	CASSIGGSNEKLFF
TRBJ1-6	NA	NA	TRBV4-2	TGTGCCAGCAGCTTTACTACGGGGGGCTCCTATAATTCACCCCTCCACTTT	CASSFTTGGSYNSPLHF
TRBJ1-5	TRBD1	NA	TRBV28	TGTGCCAGCTCCTGGACAGGGGGTCAGCCCCAGCATTTT	CASSWTGGQPQHF
TRBJ1-3	NA	NA	TRBV2	TGTGCCAGCAGTGAATTCAGACAAGTCAGCTCTGGAAACACCATATATTTT	CASSEFRQVSSGNTIYF
TRBJ2-5	TRBD1	NA	TRBV28	TGTGCCAGCAGTTTTAGGGGGCTCGAGACCCAGTACTTC	CASSFRGLETQYF
TRBJ2-6	NA	NA	TRBV5-4	TGTGCCAGCAGCTTGTTACGTACAGCCTCTGGGGCCAACGTCCTGACTTTC	CASSLLRTASGANVLTF
TRBJ2-7	TRBD1	NA	TRBV3-1/TRBV3-2	TGTGCCAGCAGCCAAGGGACAGGTGTCCTTGGGCAGTACTTC	CASSQGTGVLGQYF
TRBJ2-7	TRBD1	NA	TRBV19	TGTGCCAGTAGTATATTCCAGGGGACAGGTCAAACCTACGAGCAGTACTTC	CASSIFQGTGQTYEQYF
TRBJ1-6	NA	many	TRBV7-9	TGTGCCAGCAGCTCCCCGACGGGGAGCTCCTATAATTCACCCCTCCACTTT	CASSSPTGSSYNSPLHF
TRBJ1-2	TRBD1	NA	TRBV6-4	TGTGCCAGCAGTGGGCGACAGGGGACCGTCTCTGGCTACACCTTC	CASSGRQGTVSGYTF
TRBJ2-7	NA	NA	TRBV28	TGTGCCAGCAGTTTGACGGGACTCTCCTCCTACGAGCAGTACTTC	CASSLTGLSSYEQYF
TRBJ1-1	TRBD1	NA	TRBV6-5	TGTGCCAGCACCACGGACAGGGGGGGCACTGAAGCTTTCTTT	CASTTDRGGTEAFF
TRBJ2-6	NA	NA	TRBV6-6	TGTGCCAGCAGTCAGTTGGGGGGAAACTCTGGGGCCAACGTCCTGACTTTC	CASSQLGGNSGANVLTF
TRBJ2-2	TRBD1	NA	TRBV24-1	TGTGCCACCGGACAGGGCGGCACCGGGGAGCTGTTTTTT	CATGQGGTGELFF
TRBJ1-1	TRBD1	NA	TRBV18	TGTGCCAGCTCACCACCGACAGGGCCTGTGGCTGAAGCTTTCTTT	CASSPPTGPVAEAFF
TRBJ2-5	TRBD2	NA	TRBV11-1	TGTGCCAGCAGCTCTCTAAGCGGGGTCCGGGGGGAGACCCAGTACTTC	CASSSLSGVRGETQYF
TRBJ1-2	NA	NA	TRBV12-3/TRBV12-4	TGTGCCAGCAGGCCGTCAGGATTCTATGGCTACACCTTC	CASRPSGFYGYTF
TRBJ2-7	NA	NA	TRBV20-1	TGCAGTGCTAGTAGGGGGGGAGGCGAGCAGTACTTC	CSASRGGGEQYF